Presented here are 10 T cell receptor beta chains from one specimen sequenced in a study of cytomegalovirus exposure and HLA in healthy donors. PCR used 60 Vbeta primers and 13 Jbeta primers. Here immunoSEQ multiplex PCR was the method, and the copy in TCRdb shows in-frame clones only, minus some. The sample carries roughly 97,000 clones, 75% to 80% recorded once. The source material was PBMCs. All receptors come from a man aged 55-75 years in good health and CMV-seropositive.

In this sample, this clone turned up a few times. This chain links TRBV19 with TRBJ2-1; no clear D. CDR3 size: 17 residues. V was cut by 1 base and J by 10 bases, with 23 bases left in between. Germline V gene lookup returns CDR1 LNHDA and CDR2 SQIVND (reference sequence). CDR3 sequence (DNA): TGTGCCAGTAGTATAGCCCTCTTGGCGGCCTACAATGAGGAGCAGTTCTTC. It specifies CASSIALLAAYNEEQFF.

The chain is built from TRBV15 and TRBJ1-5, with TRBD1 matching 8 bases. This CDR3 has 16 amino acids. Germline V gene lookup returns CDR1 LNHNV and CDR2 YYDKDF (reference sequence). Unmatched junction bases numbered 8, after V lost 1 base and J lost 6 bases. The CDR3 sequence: CATSRAQRTGPQPQHF. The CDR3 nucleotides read TGTGCCACCAGCAGAGCGCAGAGGACAGGGCCTCAGCCCCAGCATTTT.

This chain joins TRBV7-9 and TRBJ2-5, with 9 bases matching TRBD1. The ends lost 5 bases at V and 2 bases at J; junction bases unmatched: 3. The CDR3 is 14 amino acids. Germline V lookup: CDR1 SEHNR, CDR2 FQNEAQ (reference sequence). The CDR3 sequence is CASSRDREQETQYF. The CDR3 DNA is TGTGCCAGCAGCAGGGACAGGGAGCAAGAGACCCAGTACTTC.

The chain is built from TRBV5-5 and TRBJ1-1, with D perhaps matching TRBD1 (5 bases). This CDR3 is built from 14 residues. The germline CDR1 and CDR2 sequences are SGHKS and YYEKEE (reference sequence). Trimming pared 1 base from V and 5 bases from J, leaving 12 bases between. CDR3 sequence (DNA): TGTGCCAGCAGCTTGCCTCCGGGGGGGACTGAAGCTTTCTTT. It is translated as CASSLPPGGTEAFF.

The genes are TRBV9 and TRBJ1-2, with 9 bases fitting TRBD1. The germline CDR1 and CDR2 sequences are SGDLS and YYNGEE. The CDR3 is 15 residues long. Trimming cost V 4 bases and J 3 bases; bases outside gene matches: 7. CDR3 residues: CASSSRTGADYGYTF. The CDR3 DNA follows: TGTGCCAGCAGCTCTAGGACAGGGGCAGACTATGGCTACACCTTC.

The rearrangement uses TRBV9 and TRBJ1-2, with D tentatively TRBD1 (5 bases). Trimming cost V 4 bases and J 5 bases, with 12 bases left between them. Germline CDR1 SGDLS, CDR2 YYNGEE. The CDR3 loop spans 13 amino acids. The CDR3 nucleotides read TGTGCCAGCAGCTCTTCGACAGATTATGGCTACACCTTC. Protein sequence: CASSSSTDYGYTF.

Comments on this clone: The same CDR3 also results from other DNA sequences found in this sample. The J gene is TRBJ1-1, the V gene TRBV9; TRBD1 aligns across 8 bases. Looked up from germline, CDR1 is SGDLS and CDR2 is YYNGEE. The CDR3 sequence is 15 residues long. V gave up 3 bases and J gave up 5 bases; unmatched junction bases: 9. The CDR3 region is CASSAGQGRGTEAFF. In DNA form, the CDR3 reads TGTGCCAGCAGCGCCGGACAGGGAAGGGGAACTGAAGCTTTCTTT.

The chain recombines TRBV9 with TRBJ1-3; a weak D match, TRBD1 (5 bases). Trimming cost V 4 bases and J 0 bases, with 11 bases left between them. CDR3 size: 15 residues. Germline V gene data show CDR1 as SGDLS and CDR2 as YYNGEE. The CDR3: CASSPGLISGNTIYF. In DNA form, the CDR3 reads TGTGCCAGCAGCCCGGGACTGATCTCTGGAAACACCATATATTTT.

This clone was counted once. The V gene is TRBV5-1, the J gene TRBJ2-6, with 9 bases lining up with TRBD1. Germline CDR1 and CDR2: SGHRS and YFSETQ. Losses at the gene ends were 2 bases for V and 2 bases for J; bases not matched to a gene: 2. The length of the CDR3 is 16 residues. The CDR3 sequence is CASSLQGAAGANVLTF. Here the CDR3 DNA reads TGCGCCAGCAGCTTACAGGGGGCCGCTGGGGCCAACGTCCTGACTTTC.

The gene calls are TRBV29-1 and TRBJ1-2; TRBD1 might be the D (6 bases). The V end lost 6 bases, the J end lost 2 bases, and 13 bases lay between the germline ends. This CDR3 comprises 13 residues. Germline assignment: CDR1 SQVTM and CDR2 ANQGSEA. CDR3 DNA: TGCAGCGTCGCGACAGGAGTCAACTATGGCTACACCTTC. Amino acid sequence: CSVATGVNYGYTF. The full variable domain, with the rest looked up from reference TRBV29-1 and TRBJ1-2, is SAVISQKPSRDICQRGTSLTIQCQVDSQVTMMFWYRQQPGQSLTLIATANQGSEATYESGFVIDKFPISRPNLTFSTLTVSNMSPEDSSIYLCSVATGVNYGYTFGSGTRLTVV.